This T cell receptor beta chain is drawn from a study of prognosis after radiotherapy for stage I lung cancer (dated by TCRdb to 2020 to 2022). A note on the overall study: About 20 stage I NSCLC patients were enrolled in Nanjing, China, between 2018 and 2019. The cohort comprised 10 to 15 men and five or six women with a median age of 74.5 years, ranging from 53 to 84 years. SBRT was delivered in 3 to 5 fractions with a biologically effective dose of at least 100 Gy, and image-guided IMRT or VMAT was used for delivery. Distant metastases were developed by four of the 19 patients after SBRT, at a median of roughly 7 months, whereas no significant progression was observed in the other 15 patients. This study profiled peripheral blood TCR beta repertoires from stage I NSCLC patients before and after stereotactic body radiotherapy and linked the repertoires to distant failure. The study took one blood sample before SBRT and one after SBRT from each of 19 patients and sequenced all 40 or so samples. Every patient was regarded as medically inoperable, because of comorbidities in some twelve cases and refusal of surgery in seven or eight cases. About 15 of the patients were found to have newly diagnosed primary stage I lung tumors, and several were living with oligometastatic NSCLC after surgical resection of the primary tumor. Some 13 patients had adenocarcinoma and several had squamous cell carcinoma as the tumor histology. SBRT was not combined with any concurrent therapy in any patient.

Two rounds of multiplex PCR were used to amplify the TCR beta CDR3 region from genomic DNA. In the first round of PCR, primers specific to each TRBV and TRBJ gene were used, and the primer sequences are filed in Chinese patent CN105087789A. Universal primers were used in the second round of PCR. The Roche High Pure PCR Template Preparation Kit was used to extract genomic DNA from the frozen PBMCs. Libraries were sequenced paired-end with 151 bp reads on an Illumina HiSeq 3000. Turning to the authors' computational methods: CutAdapt was used to remove raw reads lacking the multiplex PCR primer sequences. High-quality paired reads were merged into contigs with PEAR. TRB V, D and J gene segments were assigned to each contig with MiXCR by alignment to reference sequences. CDR3 sequences were clustered by base quality and sequence similarity to remove sequencing errors. Shannon entropy normalized by the natural log of productive TCR sequence number was used as the measure of diversity. One minus Shannon entropy divided by the natural log of the number of unique clonotypes was used as the definition of clonality. Progression-free survival cut-offs for repertoire metrics were chosen using the Youden index of ROC curves, with analyses run in R 3.5.3. TCRdb ran its own pipeline on the public reads, namely fastp trimming at Q25 and MiXCR clone calling, and kept in-frame beta chains. Each record represents a unique CDR3 protein, reported with the most common genes and DNA among its rows. The V and J calls come from TCRdb's annotation, not from the publication. The sample has about 22,000 distinct CDR3 sequences on record, more than 40% of them singletons. 30% to 40% of the sample is held by the ten biggest clonotypes.

The investigation overall reported the following: Tumor specificity of expanded TCR clones was not determined. After SBRT, the count of unique TCR clones dropped from a median of approximately 10,000 beforehand to several thousand afterward (Wilcoxon paired P=0.011). The study was limited by the small cohort and short follow-up, and independent validation of the study findings is required. Post-SBRT Shannon entropy and its change from baseline were lower in patients who developed distant metastases; baseline Shannon entropy was not associated with metastases. Differences by metastasis status were reportedly seen in TRBV and TRBJ usage frequencies, involving two V genes at baseline and, after SBRT, nine or ten V genes and two J genes. All reported P values were unadjusted for multiple comparisons.

Many counts were recorded for this clonotype. Its antigen remains undetermined. Possible read error: a much larger clone is one base away. A history of other malignancies or of prior chemotherapy or radiotherapy was absent in all patients, and node-negative disease was shown on CT and PET/CT in all patients. About 6.3 milliliters of peripheral venous blood were drawn into EDTA tubes at each of two time points. PBMCs were isolated by Ficoll-Paque Plus density-gradient centrifugation. Right after collection, samples were kept at -80 degrees C until analysis. The CDR3 runs 14 amino acids, cysteine and phenylalanine included. Here the CDR3 DNA is all that survives: 42 bases in frame from base 1. Trimming accounts for 4 bases at V and 6 bases at J, while the number of junction bases matched to no gene is 4. The germline V gene encodes CDR1 SGHRS and CDR2 YFSETQ.

The rearrangement combines TRBV5-1 with TRBJ1-5, and 10 bases in between align with TRBD1. This TCR came from a donor aged 50 or older with non-small cell lung cancer. The material sequenced was PBMCs, taken before or after stereotactic body radiation therapy (not recorded which). The nucleotide sequence is TGCGCCAGCAGCCCGACAGGGGGCATTCAGCCCCAGCATTTT. Translated, it reads CASSPTGGIQPQHF.